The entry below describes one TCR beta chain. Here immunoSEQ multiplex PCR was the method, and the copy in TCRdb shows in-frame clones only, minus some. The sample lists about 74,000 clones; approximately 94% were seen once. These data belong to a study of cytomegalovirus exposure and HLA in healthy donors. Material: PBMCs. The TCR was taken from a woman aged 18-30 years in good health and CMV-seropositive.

CDR3 sequence (DNA): TGCGCCAGCAGTGCCCATAGTCGGGTAGAGTGGAGGAATGAGCAGTTCTTC. This sequence encodes CASSAHSRVEWRNEQFF. The chain uses TRBV5-1 and TRBJ2-1, with a tentative D call TRBD2 (5 bases). The CDR3 totals 17 residues. From germline, CDR1 is SGHRS and CDR2 YFSETQ. Deletions cut 5 bases from V and 7 bases from J, with 25 bases between.